These T cell receptor beta chains were read from a single sample in a study of graft-versus-host responses after intestinal transplantation. These receptors' antigens are unknown. Method: immunoSEQ multiplex PCR; TCRdb's copy keeps in-frame clones and lacks some. The table records tens of thousands of clones, around 91% of them present only once. The sequenced sample was unstimulated CD4+ T cells sorted from spleen or lymph node cells, obtained before intestinal transplant. These receptors were obtained from a human donor who received an intestinal transplant. The conserved cysteine and the conserved F or W are not part of the CDR3 here. Rows may omit the clone size; those that give it use once, few, many or a size class.

V gene: TRBV27; clone size: .; CDR3 protein: ASSLRQGVLYEQY
V gene: TRBV6-6; clone size: .; CDR3 protein: ASTADYPEEAYEQY
V gene: TRBV7-9; clone size: .; CDR3 protein: ASSFGGSTEAF
V gene: TRBV30; clone size: .; CDR3 protein: AWSRHTYNEQF
V gene: TRBV27; clone size: .; CDR3 protein: ASSPTGLLDSGANVLT
V gene: TRBV7-9; clone size: once; CDR3 protein: ASSDWTGGSEAF
V gene: TRBV7-7; clone size: .; CDR3 protein: ASSRAGYDTQY
V gene: TRBV6-6; clone size: .; CDR3 protein: ASSSTPGAF
V gene: TRBV5-6; clone size: .; CDR3 protein: ASSAGREGLNEKLF
V gene: TRBV5-5; clone size: .; CDR3 protein: ASSFRTSGSSTDTQY
V gene: TRBV18; clone size: .; CDR3 protein: ASSPRSGGGTDTQY
V gene: TRBV15; clone size: once; CDR3 protein: ATSRGQAGVPLH
V gene: TRBV19; clone size: .; CDR3 protein: ASSIDRGAQAYQPQH
V gene: TRBV30; clone size: .; CDR3 protein: AWRDRGWTGELF
V gene: TRBV30; clone size: .; CDR3 protein: AWGVLAGGAYEQF
V gene: TRBV5-1; clone size: .; CDR3 protein: ASSPPGGRQLGETQY
V gene: TRBV27; clone size: .; CDR3 protein: ASSAYSGGPPDTQY
V gene: TRBV7-9; clone size: .; CDR3 protein: ASSSYSIQGGNQPQH
V gene: TRBV11-2; clone size: once; CDR3 protein: ASSLLPGQGGYNSPLH
V gene: TRBV9; clone size: .; CDR3 protein: ASSVLSVGGQEGYT
V gene: TRBV30; clone size: .; CDR3 protein: AWSVGYANTEAF
V gene: TRBV10-3; clone size: .; CDR3 protein: AISEFHGQGWYEQY
V gene: TRBV6-1; clone size: .; CDR3 protein: ASSDAREKLF
V gene: TRBV4-3; clone size: .; CDR3 protein: ASSPRTSGYNEQF
V gene: TRBV2; clone size: .; CDR3 protein: ASSEGTGYGEQY
V gene: TRBV12-5; clone size: .; CDR3 protein: ASGLPLGTANTGELF
V gene: TRBV7-2; clone size: .; CDR3 protein: ASSLEGGGNTGELF
V gene: TRBV6-5; clone size: .; CDR3 protein: ASSLTGQGAHEQF
V gene: TRBV23-1; clone size: .; CDR3 protein: ASSQSGRVSGNTIY
V gene: TRBV7-9; clone size: .; CDR3 protein: ASSLSQSMSQF
V gene: TRBV4-3; clone size: .; CDR3 protein: ASSQGVGGGYT
V gene: TRBV4-1; clone size: once; CDR3 protein: ASSPIAGGPYNEQF
V gene: TRBV6-1; clone size: .; CDR3 protein: ASSDDPTGWNEKLF
V gene: TRBV5-1; clone size: once; CDR3 protein: ASSRRTSGGGNQETQY
V gene: TRBV7-9; clone size: .; CDR3 protein: ASSLQGSYYEQY
V gene: TRBV1; clone size: .; CDR3 protein: TSTPRLAGDNEQF
V gene: TRBV7-2; clone size: .; CDR3 protein: ASSLDRTEQY
V gene: TRBV7-8; clone size: .; CDR3 protein: ASSLRQGFRSTEAF
V gene: TRBV18; clone size: .; CDR3 protein: ASSPQVLASMPYEQY
V gene: TRBV7-2; clone size: .; CDR3 protein: ASSRPTGVRGYT
V gene: TRBV27; clone size: .; CDR3 protein: ASSRDRGANEQY
V gene: TRBV29-1; clone size: once; CDR3 protein: SVGGGRSSYEQY
V gene: TRBV27; clone size: .; CDR3 protein: ASSADRVGIQY
V gene: TRBV18; clone size: .; CDR3 protein: ASSPTGTGGLVQPQH
V gene: TRBV25-1; clone size: few; CDR3 protein: ASSPPQAAYEQY
V gene: TRBV7-9; clone size: .; CDR3 protein: ASSDQAIDTQY
V gene: TRBV6-5; clone size: .; CDR3 protein: VTVGGYEQY
V gene: TRBV5-1; clone size: .; CDR3 protein: ASREDRTYGYT
V gene: TRBV19; clone size: .; CDR3 protein: ASSMLATEAF
V gene: TRBV18; clone size: .; CDR3 protein: ASSPTGQGNTEAF
V gene: TRBV25-1; clone size: .; CDR3 protein: ASSEYISSYNSPLH
V gene: TRBV6-5; clone size: .; CDR3 protein: ASSRQGEYNEQF
V gene: TRBV5-1; clone size: .; CDR3 protein: ASRFGTGGNEQF
V gene: TRBV4-1; clone size: .; CDR3 protein: ASSQDDPWGTGSEQY
V gene: TRBV5-1; clone size: .; CDR3 protein: ASSTVPGQGYEQY
V gene: TRBV5-1; clone size: .; CDR3 protein: ASRRTGGTMNTEAF
V gene: TRBV7-2; clone size: once; CDR3 protein: ASSFQGSYGYT